The 17 T cell receptor beta chains below come from one sample, sequenced in a study of pediatric ulcerative colitis. During colonoscopy, one to two rectal pinch biopsies were collected. Sequenced by immunoSEQ multiplex PCR; TCRdb stores in-frame clones only, minus some. The data show roughly 49,000 clones, around 81% seen once. Sequences were obtained from gut tissue. These receptors came from a girl under 18 with moderate ulcerative colitis.

V and J are TRBV7-2 and TRBJ2-7; D not resolved. The CDR3 consists of 14 residues. The germline V and J ends were trimmed by 1 base and 1 base, with 8 bases remaining between them. Germline V lookup: CDR1 SGHTA, CDR2 FQGNSA. The CDR3, as DNA: TGTGCCAGCAGCTTAGGTCCAAGGTCCTACGAGCAGTACTTC. Translating it yields CASSLGPRSYEQYF.

The chain recombines TRBV6-4 with TRBJ1-1; 7 nucleotides match TRBD1. The junction had 23 bases not matched to a gene; V was cut back by 6 bases and J by 10 bases. Per the germline V gene, CDR1 is MRHNA and CDR2 is SNTAGT. The CDR3 has 17 residues. CDR3 sequence (DNA): TGTGCCAGCAGCTTGATCCCGTTAAGACAGGGTGGGGACTTAGCTTTCTTT. Protein sequence: CASSLIPLRQGGDLAFF.

This chain links TRBV7-3 with TRBJ1-2; D is unclear. Germline loops: CDR1 SGHTA, CDR2 FQGTGA. Trimming shortened V by 5 bases and J by 5 bases, and 9 bases separated the two germline ends. The CDR3 is made up of 12 amino acids. CDR3 region: CASSLNYYGYTF. DNA of the CDR3: TGTGCCAGCAGCCTCAACTATTATGGCTACACCTTC.

This chain links TRBV18 with TRBJ2-7; D is possibly TRBD1 (6 bases). The CDR3 is made up of 15 amino acids. V was shortened by 1 base and J by 0 bases, with 10 bases between the two germline ends. The germline gives CDR1 KGHSH, CDR2 LQKENI. CDR3 sequence reads: CASSPLTGSSYEQYF. CDR3 bases: TGTGCCAGCTCACCACTCACAGGGAGCTCCTACGAGCAGTACTTC.

The CDR3 region has the DNA TGCGCCAGCAGCTTGGATGCAGGGAACTATGGCTACACCTTC. Translated, it gives CASSLDAGNYGYTF. The rearrangement joins TRBV5-1 to TRBJ1-2, with D perhaps TRBD1 (5 bases). In germline, CDR1 is SGHRS, CDR2 YFSETQ. V lost 0 bases, J lost 2 bases, and 8 bases lay in between. CDR3 length: 14 residues. Full variable domain (outside the CDR3, taken from reference TRBV5-1 and TRBJ1-2): KAGVTQTPRYLIKTRGQQVTLSCSPISGHRSVSWYQQTPGQGLQFLFEYFSETQRNKGNFPGRFSGRQFSNSRSEMNVSTLELGDSALYLCASSLDAGNYGYTFGSGTRLTVV.

The chain recombines TRBV11-2 with TRBJ2-5, with 10 positions matching TRBD2. CDR1 is SGHAT and CDR2 is FQNNGV in the germline V gene. CDR3 size: 17 residues. V shed 2 bases, J shed 5 bases, and the junction held 11 bases outside the gene matches. The CDR3 DNA is TGTGCCAGCAGCTTAAGGCTGAGCGGGAGGGCCTTCGAGACCCAGTACTTC. This gives the protein CASSLRLSGRAFETQYF.

CDR3: CASSEGLAGEQYF. CDR3 bases: TGTGCCAGCAGCGAGGGACTAGCTGGCGAGCAGTACTTC. The chain uses TRBV9 and TRBJ2-7; 9 nucleotides match TRBD2. The J segment lost 6 bases and the V segment lost 3 bases, leaving 4 bases of the junction unmatched. This CDR3 contains 13 residues. CDR1 and CDR2 (germline): SGDLS, YYNGEE.

The V call is TRBV6-6, the J call TRBJ1-5; the D gene is possibly TRBD1 (6 bases). V was pared by 6 bases and J by 5 bases, with 17 bases between. This CDR3 comprises 15 residues. In germline, CDR1 is MNHNY, CDR2 SVGAGI (reference sequence). CDR3 residues: CASRGTGLTYQPQHF. Written as DNA, the CDR3 is TGTGCCAGCAGAGGCACAGGGTTGACCTATCAGCCCCAGCATTTT.

V usage is TRBV23-1 and J usage is TRBJ2-7; possibly TRBD1 or TRBD2 for D (5 bases each). TRBV23-1 belongs to the ORF category, with a function that is uncertain. This CDR3 region has 18 residues. V lost 4 bases and J lost 2, with 24 bases in between. The CDR3 region has the DNA TGCGCCAGCAGTCTCAGACTACGACAGCTGATTTATACCTACGAGCAGTACTTC. Encoded protein: CASSLRLRQLIYTYEQYF.

This rearrangement joins TRBV10-2 to TRBJ2-7, with unresolved D. CDR1 and CDR2 (germline): WSHSY, SAAADI. The V gene lost 8 bases and the J gene lost 2 bases, with 16 bases spanning the gap. The CDR3 totals 14 residues. CDR3: CASLSGGTTYEQYF. Here the CDR3 DNA reads TGCGCCAGCCTATCGGGCGGCACTACCTACGAGCAGTACTTC.

As DNA, the CDR3 is TGTGCCAGCAGTCCGGGATTGTACGAGCAGTACTTC. It codes for CASSPGLYEQYF. The chain links TRBV28 to TRBJ2-7; D is perhaps TRBD2 (5 bases). CDR3 length equals 12 residues. Trimming took off 5 bases at V and 4 bases at J, with 9 bases between the two ends. Germline CDR1 MDHEN, CDR2 SYDVKM. Filled out from reference TRBV28 and TRBJ2-7, the complete variable domain reads DVKVTQSSRYLVKRTGEKVFLECVQDMDHENMFWYRQDPGLGLRLIYFSYDVKMKEKGDIPEGYSVSREKKERFSLILESASTNQTSMYLCASSPGLYEQYFGPGTRLTVT.

The J gene is TRBJ2-1, the V gene TRBV11-2; tentatively, D is TRBD1 or TRBD2 (5 bases each). The V gene lost 5 bases and the J gene lost 2 bases, with 13 bases spanning the gap. Per germline, CDR1 SGHAT and CDR2 FQNNGV. This CDR3 is 15 amino acids long. The CDR3 loop reads CASSLGTPTYNEQFF. CDR3 DNA: TGTGCCAGCAGCCTCGGGACCCCTACCTACAATGAGCAGTTCTTC.

This clone was picked up one time. The chain links TRBV7-2 to TRBJ2-7, with a possible D match to TRBD2 (6 bases). V lost 1 base and J lost 7, with 11 bases in between. Germline loops: CDR1 SGHTA, CDR2 FQGNSA. This CDR3 spans 13 amino acids. The CDR3 sequence is CASSLGGEREQYF. DNA for the CDR3: TGTGCCAGCAGCTTAGGCGGGGAGCGGGAGCAGTACTTC.

The chain joins TRBV7-9 to TRBJ2-5; the match to TRBD1 covers 8 bases. CDR3 size: 16 residues. Per germline, CDR1 SEHNR and CDR2 FQNEAQ (reference sequence). Germline trimming cut 4 bases from V and 0 bases from J; bases unmatched to any gene: 7. In DNA, the CDR3 is TGTGCCAGCAGCTCGACCGGACAGGGCTACCAAGAGACCCAGTACTTC. Protein product: CASSSTGQGYQETQYF.

This chain joins TRBV5-6 and TRBJ1-2, with unresolved D. This CDR3 has 13 residues. The ends were cut back, 0 bases at V and 2 bases at J, with 5 bases in the middle. Germline values: CDR1 SGHDT, CDR2 YYEEEE. The CDR3 nucleotides read TGTGCCAGCAGCTTGGCGGACAACTATGGCTACACCTTC. Protein product: CASSLADNYGYTF.

The chain carries TRBV28 and TRBJ1-5; D not resolved. V shed 1 base and J shed 0 bases, with 10 bases lying between them. The CDR3 extends over 16 amino acids. Germline CDR1 and CDR2: MDHEN and SYDVKM. The CDR3 sequence is CASSLLQTYSNQPQHF. DNA of the CDR3: TGTGCCAGCAGTTTATTACAGACTTATAGCAATCAGCCCCAGCATTTT.

This clone was seen only a few times. The chain employs TRBV5-8 and TRBJ1-1, with D possibly matching TRBD1 (5 bases). Looked up from germline, CDR1 is SGHTS and CDR2 is YDEGEE. The length of the CDR3 is 15 residues. V shed 3 bases and J shed 5 bases, with 17 bases lying between them. CDR3 region: CASSSGPGRGTEAFF. DNA for the CDR3: TGTGCCAGCAGCTCGGGGCCTGGGCGCGGGACTGAAGCTTTCTTT.